The text below deals with one T cell receptor (beta chain). Its antigen is unidentified. This specimen belongs to a study of cytomegalovirus exposure and HLA in healthy donors. Overall study results and limits: In a later analysis, common viral pathogens appeared linked to several of the most significant clusters. HLA alleles showed associations with around 15,000 TCR beta sequences in a later analysis, at a 0.05 false discovery rate. High sensitivity and specificity were reportedly achieved when the classifier diagnosed cytomegalovirus status.

The CDR3 is made up of 16 amino acids. Germline CDR1 is SGHAT and CDR2 is FQNNGV. J gave up 2 bases and V 3 bases, and 8 bases lay outside the gene matches. The primer mix had 60 Vbeta and 13 Jbeta primers. Assay used: immunoSEQ multiplex PCR; TCRdb lists only in-frame clones, some missing. The repertoire table contains around 55,000 clones. The TCR was taken from a man aged 45 to 65 in good health and CMV-seropositive. The rearrangement joins TRBV11-2 to TRBJ2-7, with 9 nucleotides matching TRBD1. The sequenced sample was PBMCs. CDR3 nucleotide sequence: TGTGCCAGCAGCTTTTCTCCGGGACAGGGTCCCTACGAGCAGTACTTC. This gives the protein CASSFSPGQGPYEQYF.